This record concerns one T cell receptor (beta chain) sequence. This sample is drawn from a study of blood T cell repertoires in COVID-19. Across the whole study: Sample material is recorded as cDNA or gDNA derived from T cells, B-cell-depleted T cells, or PBMCs.

Assay used: immunoSEQ multiplex PCR; TCRdb lists only in-frame clones, some missing. This table has about 150,000 clones, roughly 80% appearing once. CDR3 size: 15 residues. CDR1 is SGHTA, CDR2 FQGNSA, per germline. V shed 3 bases, J shed 1 base, and the junction held 3 bases outside the gene matches. The J gene is TRBJ2-1, the V gene TRBV7-2; 7 nucleotides line up with TRBD2. The origin of this receptor is a man aged 55-75 years with acute or convalescent COVID-19. Sequencing was performed on peripheral blood. CDR3 protein: CASSLARGSYNEQFF. The DNA for the CDR3 is TGTGCCAGCAGCTTGGCGCGGGGGTCCTACAATGAGCAGTTCTTC.